The entry that follows covers one T cell receptor (beta chain) sequence. This entry is derived from a study of monozygotic twins with inflammatory bowel disease. A 6-nucleotide sample barcode was carried by the UMIs, which template switching added. TCRdb reanalyzed the 5' RACE reads and collapses them to one entry per CDR3 protein, without DNA. The repertoire table contains 210,000 or so distinct CDR3 sequences. This CDR3 is 11 amino acids long. CDR1 is MRHNA and CDR2 is SNTAGT in the germline V gene. Input material: blood. This clonotype was sampled from a human donor with ulcerative colitis or Crohn's disease, or a healthy co-twin of an affected twin (not recorded which). The J gene is TRBJ1-1, the V gene TRBV6-4; there is no DNA to check the TCRdb D call of TRBD1. CDR3 region: CASSDPGEAFF.